The 27 T cell receptor beta chains below come from one sample, sequenced in a study of shared clonotypes between healthy human individuals. Some clones are missing from TCRdb's copy, which holds only in-frame ones; the method was immunoSEQ multiplex PCR. The sample yields some 530,000 clones, 81% seen once. The sample consisted of PBMCs. The receptor source for this set is a woman aged 40 to 49 in good health. Some clones in this sample may be carry-over from other donors' samples.

The chain couples TRBV9 to TRBJ1-3; D is unresolved. The V end lost 9 bases, the J end lost 1 base, and 5 bases lay between the germline ends. CDR1 and CDR2 (germline): SGDLS, YYNGEE. CDR3 length equals 11 residues. The CDR3 protein is CATGSGNTIYF. The CDR3 DNA reads as TGTGCCACGGGGTCTGGAAACACCATATATTTT.

As to this clone: Sequence at one end of the junction differs from germline and may be a read error. This CDR3 is CASSLSGTRNTGELFF. CDR3 sequence (DNA): TGTGCCAGCAGTCTATCCGGGACTCGGAACACCGGGGAGCTGTTTTTT. The chain employs TRBV27 and TRBJ2-2, with a tentative D call TRBD2 (6 bases). The CDR3 spans 16 residues. Germline assignment: CDR1 MNHEY and CDR2 SMNVEV (reference sequence).

This chain joins TRBV30 and TRBJ2-1; D might be TRBD2 (5 bases). Germline V gene lookup returns CDR1 GTSNPN and CDR2 SVGIG (reference sequence). This CDR3 has 19 amino acids. V lost 0 bases and J 4 bases, leaving 25 bases between the germline ends. In DNA, the CDR3 is TGTGCCTGGAGTGTAATGGGTACACGGGGAACAAGAATTTACAATGAGCAGTTCTTC. As protein: CAWSVMGTRGTRIYNEQFF.

Points on this clone: Other DNA sequences in the same sample also yield this CDR3. The chain couples TRBV7-2 to TRBJ2-7; 7 positions match TRBD2. Germline-derived CDR1 and CDR2 are SGHTA and FQGNSA. Germline trimming cut 1 base from V and 4 bases from J; bases unmatched to any gene: 4. The CDR3 length is 14 residues. CDR3 in DNA: TGTGCCAGCAGCTTAGGGCCTAGCGGTTACGAGCAGTACTTC. It is translated as CASSLGPSGYEQYF.

V is TRBV9 and J is TRBJ1-2, with D possibly being TRBD1 (5 bases). V was clipped by 6 bases and J by 0 bases, with 15 bases between them. Per the germline V gene, CDR1 is SGDLS and CDR2 is YYNGEE. The CDR3 runs to 15 residues. The CDR3 here is CASTKTVTANYGYTF. CDR3 sequence (DNA): TGTGCCAGCACCAAGACAGTCACAGCTAACTATGGCTACACCTTC.

This clone was seen once. CDR3 DNA: TGTGCCAGCAGCTCGACGGACAGGGTTAACGAGCAGTACTTC. Its protein is CASSSTDRVNEQYF. V is TRBV11-2 and J is TRBJ2-7; 8 positions match TRBD1. The length of the CDR3 is 14 residues. The germline CDR1 and CDR2 sequences are SGHAT and FQNNGV. J was trimmed by 5 bases and V by 4 bases; bases with no gene match: 7.

As regards this clone: A single base is all that separates this from a far larger clone, so a read error is likely. Other DNA sequences of this sample code for an identical CDR3. The chain uses TRBV5-4 and TRBJ2-7; tentative D call: TRBD2 (6 bases). The CDR3 sequence is 12 residues long. The germline CDR1 and CDR2 sequences are SGHNT and YYREEE (reference sequence). In DNA form, the CDR3 reads TGTGCCAGCAGCTTTAGCGGCTACGAGCAGTACTTT. Encoded protein: CASSFSGYEQYF.

The V gene is TRBV11-3, the J gene TRBJ2-2, with D uncertain. CDR3 length: 13 residues. V dropped 0 bases and J dropped 8 bases, with 7 bases sitting between them. The V gene's germline CDR1 is SGHNT and CDR2 YENEEA. The CDR3 nucleotides are TGTGCCAGCAGCTTAGAGGTCAGAGGGGAGCTGTTTTTT. Protein: CASSLEVRGELFF.

This clone was observed many times. The V gene is TRBV30, the J gene TRBJ2-2; a possible D gene is TRBD1 (5 bases). The CDR3 contains 16 residues. CDR1 GTSNPN and CDR2 SVGIG come from the germline V gene (reference sequence). Trimming pared 2 bases from V and 5 bases from J, leaving 18 bases between. The CDR3 protein is CAWSPLGQRFTGELFF. CDR3 DNA: TGTGCCTGGAGTCCCCTGGGGCAGCGATTTACCGGGGAGCTGTTTTTT. Using reference TRBV30 and TRBJ2-2 for the parts outside the CDR3, the full variable domain is SQTIHQWPATLVQPVGSPLSLECTVEGTSNPNLYWYRQAAGRGLQLLFYSVGIGQISSEVPQNLSASRPQDRQFILSSKKLLLSDSGFYLCAWSPLGQRFTGELFFGEGSRLTVL.

With respect to this clone: A far larger clone is one base from this, pointing to a likely read error. The chain couples TRBV29-1 to TRBJ2-7; 9 bases are a match to TRBD1. There are 16 residues in the CDR3. The ends lost 1 base at V and 2 bases at J; junction bases unmatched: 9. The germline V gene encodes CDR1 SQVTM and CDR2 ANQGSEA. The CDR3, as DNA: TGCAGCGTTGAAGCCCCGGGCACAGGGGGCCCCTACGAGCAGTACTTC. Protein product: CSVEAPGTGGPYEQYF.

The chain has TRBV28 and TRBJ2-3; D is ambiguous. The CDR3 has 17 amino acids. Germline lookup yields CDR1 MDHEN and CDR2 SYDVKM. Trimming cost V 5 bases and J 3 bases, with 21 bases left between them. The CDR3 DNA reads as TGTGCCAGCAGTCTCTTCAGGTTCGGGCGGCGGACAGATACGCAGTATTTT. It encodes CASSLFRFGRRTDTQYF.

The chain employs TRBV7-3 and TRBJ1-1, with TRBD1 matching over 7 bases. Trimming at V came to 7 bases and at J to 4 bases, leaving 15 bases not matched to a gene. The CDR3 contains 16 residues. Germline lookup yields CDR1 SGHTA and CDR2 FQGTGA. CDR3 amino acids: CASTVTQGRLGTEAFF. The CDR3 coding sequence is TGTGCCAGCACCGTGACACAGGGGCGGTTGGGCACTGAAGCTTTCTTT.

The chain recombines TRBV28 with TRBJ2-7; D possibly corresponds to TRBD1 (5 bases). CDR3 size: 14 residues. V gave up 10 bases and J gave up 0 bases, with 16 bases separating them. Germline CDR1 MDHEN, CDR2 SYDVKM. The CDR3 reads CATQRQQLSYEQYF. For the CDR3, the DNA is TGTGCCACCCAACGACAGCAGCTCTCCTACGAGCAGTACTTC.

This chain connects TRBV7-2 to TRBJ2-1; a possible D gene is TRBD1 (6 bases). Between the trimmed V and J ends, which lost 1 base and 3 bases, there was a span of 16 bases. CDR3 length: 17 amino acids. The germline gives CDR1 SGHTA, CDR2 FQGNSA. The CDR3 sequence: CASSLVSRTVSYNEQFF. The DNA for the CDR3 is TGTGCCAGCAGCTTAGTATCCCGGACAGTCAGCTACAATGAGCAGTTCTTC.

This clone was observed a handful of times. The V call is TRBV4-2, the J call TRBJ2-4, with unresolved D. V was clipped by 0 bases and J by 7 bases, with 10 bases between them. The CDR3 is 14 amino acids. Per germline, CDR1 LGHNA and CDR2 YNFKEQ. The CDR3 loop is CASSQERVGNIQYF. The CDR3 nucleotides read TGTGCCAGCAGCCAAGAGCGAGTCGGGAACATTCAGTACTTC.

The V call is TRBV30, the J call TRBJ2-4; TRBD1 agrees at 10 bases. Germline CDR1 and CDR2: GTSNPN and SVGIG (reference sequence). Trimming at V came to 0 bases and at J to 8 bases, leaving 4 bases not matched to a gene. This CDR3 is 14 amino acids long. DNA for the CDR3: TGTGCCTGGAGTGTGGGCGGACAGGGGGACATTCAGTACTTC. Encoded protein: CAWSVGGQGDIQYF.

In the case of this clone: It differs at one base from a far larger clone, so likely a read error. The rearrangement joins TRBV29-1 to TRBJ2-1; 10 nucleotides line up with TRBD2. The CDR3 is made up of 15 amino acids. Germline V gene lookup returns CDR1 SQVTM and CDR2 ANQGSEA. CDR3 amino acids: CRAGSSGSSVLGQFF. The CDR3 DNA follows: TGCAGAGCTGGGTCTAGCGGGAGTTCTGTATTGGGGCAGTTCTTC.

The V and J genes are TRBV2 and TRBJ2-7; a weak D match, TRBD2 (6 bases). Per the germline V gene, CDR1 is SNHLY and CDR2 is FYNNEI. With 3 bases removed from V and 5 bases from J, the gap between germline ends came to 14 bases. CDR3 length: 14 residues. CDR3 sequence reads: CASSDRGSQDEQYF. The CDR3 DNA sequence: TGTGCCAGCAGTGACCGGGGGAGTCAGGACGAGCAGTACTTC.

The V gene is TRBV11-1, the J gene TRBJ1-1; maybe TRBD1 (5 bases). CDR1 is SGHAT, CDR2 FQDESV, per germline (reference sequence). CDR3 length equals 14 residues. Between the trimmed V and J ends, which lost 2 bases and 1 base, there was a span of 8 bases. CDR3 protein: CASSLQGRNTEAFF. The CDR3 DNA sequence: TGTGCCAGCAGCTTACAGGGCCGGAACACTGAAGCTTTCTTT.

The CDR3 region has the DNA TGCGCCAGCAGTCAATTGAAGGTCCCCGGGGAGCTGTTTTTT. Residues: CASSQLKVPGELFF. The chain recombines TRBV23-1 with TRBJ2-2; D remains unclear. TRBV23-1 is labeled an ORF, and its function is uncertain. The CDR3 has 14 residues. V was clipped by 1 base and J by 6 bases, with 9 bases between them.

The genes are TRBV6-5 and TRBJ1-2; D not certain. V lost 7 bases to trimming and J lost 4 bases, with 7 bases between them. This CDR3 has 11 amino acids. Germline V gene data show CDR1 as MNHEY and CDR2 as SVGAGI. CDR3 protein: CASTKGYGYTF. CDR3 DNA: TGTGCCAGCACCAAGGGCTATGGCTACACCTTC.

A remark on this clone: A far bigger clonotype differs at one base, so this is likely a read error. The CDR3 loop reads CAGSQDMGDSSYEQYF. Written as DNA, the CDR3 is TGTGCCGGCAGCCAAGACATGGGTGACAGCTCCTACGAGCAGTACTTC. V gene TRBV4-2 combines with J gene TRBJ2-7; TRBD1 is a possible D gene (5 bases). CDR1 is LGHNA, CDR2 YNFKEQ, per germline. CDR3 length: 16 residues.

The chain combines TRBV5-4 with TRBJ2-3; a possible D gene is TRBD2 (6 bases). V was pared by 2 bases and J by 9 bases, with 16 bases between. CDR3 length equals 14 residues. The germline V gene encodes CDR1 SGHNT and CDR2 YYREEE (reference sequence). CDR3 residues: CASSLGGIGGTQYF. As DNA, the CDR3 is TGTGCCAGCAGCTTAGGCGGGATCGGAGGGACGCAGTATTTT.

The chain recombines TRBV7-9 with TRBJ2-3; maybe TRBD2 (5 bases). CDR1 and CDR2 from the germline V gene are SEHNR and FQNEAQ (reference sequence). The CDR3 spans 14 residues. V gave up 7 bases and J gave up 0 bases, with 11 bases separating them. This chain's CDR3 is CASKAELSTDTQYF. The CDR3 DNA follows: TGTGCCAGCAAAGCGGAGTTAAGCACAGATACGCAGTATTTT.

This sequence joins TRBV19 and TRBJ2-2; 9 bases line up with TRBD2. From germline, CDR1 is LNHDA and CDR2 SQIVND (reference sequence). The J segment lost 1 base and the V segment lost 7 bases, leaving 4 bases of the junction unmatched. This CDR3 is 15 amino acids long. DNA for the CDR3: TGTGCCAGTAATCCTAGCGGGATGAACACCGGGGAGCTGTTTTTT. Amino acid sequence: CASNPSGMNTGELFF.

V and J are TRBV10-3 and TRBJ1-1; possibly TRBD1 for D (5 bases). The germline V gene has CDR1 ENHRY and CDR2 SYGVKD. CDR3 length equals 13 residues. V dropped 10 bases and J dropped 1 base, with 13 bases sitting between them. The DNA for the CDR3 is TGTGCCACCGAGGCGGGGACGAACACTGAAGCTTTCTTT. Protein: CATEAGTNTEAFF.

This clone was seen more than once but under ten times. This chain links TRBV7-2 with TRBJ1-3, with D unresolved. V was shortened by 5 bases and J by 3 bases, with 8 bases between the two germline ends. Germline V gene sequence: CDR1 SGHTA, CDR2 FQGNSA. The CDR3 consists of 13 residues. The CDR3 here is CASSIRGGNTIYF. Written as DNA, the CDR3 is TGTGCCAGCAGCATAAGAGGTGGAAACACCATATATTTT.